The 20 T cell receptor beta chains in this list originate from one sample, sequenced in a study of CXCR3-negative and CXCR3-positive naive CD8 T cells. TRB cDNA libraries were made by UMI-labeled 5' RACE. With the 5' RACE reads reprocessed, TCRdb shows one record per CDR3 protein and no DNA. This specimen shows approximately 49,000 distinct CDR3 sequences; the ten leading clones hold 15%. Sequenced sample: memory CD8+ T cells from blood. These receptors were obtained from a human donor in good health. Some clones in this sample may be carry-over from other donors' samples.

This clonotype registers medium-sized (0.01 to 0.1%) by frequency. V usage is TRBV7-6 and J usage is TRBJ2-1. The CDR3 has 15 residues. From germline, CDR1 is SGHVS and CDR2 FNYEAQ. This CDR3 is CASSGSFTDLNEQFF. Filled out from reference TRBV7-6 and TRBJ2-1, the complete variable domain reads GAGVSQSPRYKVTKRGQDVALRCDPISGHVSLYWYRQALGQGPEFLTYFNYEAQQDKSGLPNDRFSAERPEGSISTLTIQRTEQRDSAMYRCASSGSFTDLNEQFFGPGTRLTVL.

This sequence joins TRBV20-1 and TRBJ2-7. The V gene's germline CDR1 is DFQATT and CDR2 SNEGSKA (reference sequence). The CDR3 runs to 13 residues. The CDR3 loop is CSARPLGSYEQYF.

The V gene is TRBV4-2, the J gene TRBJ2-2; TCRdb picks TRBD1, but there is no DNA to check that call. There are 14 residues in the CDR3. CDR1 is LGHNA, CDR2 YNFKEQ, per germline. CDR3 residues: CASSQEGHVGELFF.

The chain combines TRBV7-9 with TRBJ2-1; the D call from TCRdb, TRBD1, cannot be confirmed without DNA. The CDR3 is 12 residues long. Per the germline V gene, CDR1 is SEHNR and CDR2 is FQNEAQ (reference sequence). This CDR3 is CASSLQGNEQFF.

The J gene is TRBJ1-1, the V gene TRBV4-3; TCRdb's D gene call, TRBD1, goes unchecked for lack of DNA. Germline-derived CDR1 and CDR2 are LGHNA and YSLEER. The CDR3 runs to 14 residues. The CDR3 protein is CASSQDEGGDEAFF.

This sequence joins TRBV7-3 and TRBJ2-2. The V gene's germline CDR1 is SGHTA and CDR2 FQGTGA. This CDR3 has 14 amino acids. The CDR3 reads CASSLGTDTGELFF.

V gene TRBV3-1 combines with J gene TRBJ2-4; TCRdb picks TRBD2, but there is no DNA to check that call. This CDR3 spans 18 amino acids. The germline CDR1 and CDR2 sequences are LGHDT and YNNKEL (reference sequence). The CDR3 is CASSQDMSGGASGNIQYF.

V gene TRBV28 combines with J gene TRBJ1-4. CDR1 and CDR2 (germline): MDHEN, SYDVKM. This CDR3 has 16 amino acids. The CDR3 loop reads CASQPREGATNEKLFF.

The rearrangement joins TRBV18 to TRBJ2-1; TCRdb's D call of TRBD2 is untestable without DNA. Germline V CDR1 and CDR2: KGHSH, LQKENI. This CDR3 region has 16 residues. This CDR3 is CASSPPGLAVYNEQFF.

V and J are TRBV7-9 and TRBJ2-7; lacking DNA, the TRBD1 call made by TCRdb goes unchecked. This CDR3 is built from 13 residues. Per germline, CDR1 SEHNR and CDR2 FQNEAQ (reference sequence). CDR3 region: CASTEQGGYEQYF.

V and J are TRBV20-1 and TRBJ2-7. The CDR3 loop spans 14 amino acids. The germline gives CDR1 DFQATT, CDR2 SNEGSKA (reference sequence). CDR3 sequence: CSARELQGNYEQYF.

This sequence joins TRBV29-1 and TRBJ1-1; the TCRdb D gene call, TRBD1, has no DNA to confirm it. CDR1 and CDR2 (germline): SQVTM, ANQGSEA. The CDR3 extends over 12 amino acids. This chain's CDR3 is CSVETENTEAFF.

This chain joins TRBV27 and TRBJ1-1; TCRdb's D gene call, TRBD1, goes unchecked for lack of DNA. CDR3 size: 14 residues. Germline V gene data show CDR1 as MNHEY and CDR2 as SMNVEV (reference sequence). The CDR3 loop is CASSPGQDNTEAFF.

The genes are TRBV20-1 and TRBJ2-3; the TCRdb D gene call, TRBD1, has no DNA to confirm it. Germline-derived CDR1 and CDR2 are DFQATT and SNEGSKA (reference sequence). CDR3 length equals 17 residues. This CDR3 reads CSATLPGLGMRDDTQYF.

The chain couples TRBV5-1 to TRBJ2-7; as DNA is missing, the TRBD1 call by TCRdb cannot be tested. CDR1 is SGHRS and CDR2 is YFSETQ in the germline V gene. This CDR3 is built from 14 residues. The CDR3 here is CASSTGQGWDEQYF.

This rearrangement joins TRBV12-2 to TRBJ1-2. TRBV12-2 constitutes a pseudogene. The CDR3 runs 11 residues. CDR3 amino acids: CASRLRSGYTF.

The J gene is TRBJ2-3, the V gene TRBV6-1; TCRdb selects TRBD2, and the lack of DNA leaves this call unchecked. CDR3 size: 17 residues. Germline loops: CDR1 MNHNS, CDR2 SASEGT. The CDR3 is CASSEAASGGFADTQYF.

The chain employs TRBV25-1 and TRBJ2-7. The CDR3 is 16 amino acids. Germline CDR1 is MGHDK and CDR2 is SYGVNS. The CDR3 sequence: CDSSATLGYEGYEQYF.

The rearrangement uses TRBV27 and TRBJ2-2; without DNA, the TCRdb call of TRBD2 cannot be checked. In germline, CDR1 is MNHEY, CDR2 SMNVEV (reference sequence). This CDR3 spans 13 amino acids. This CDR3 is CASSPPRTGELFF.

The J gene is TRBJ2-3, the V gene TRBV20-1; the TCRdb call, TRBD2, lacks DNA for checking. CDR1 is DFQATT, CDR2 SNEGSKA, per germline (reference sequence). The CDR3 is 18 residues long. This chain's CDR3 is CSATGTSGRAEGTDTQYF.